This entry features one T cell receptor beta chain sequence. The target antigen is unknown. Germline V gene sequence: CDR1 PRHDT, CDR2 FYEKMQ (reference sequence). The CDR3 is 15 amino acids. V lost 3 bases to trimming and J lost 1 base, with 9 bases between them. TCRdb re-called the 5' RACE reads with MiXCR, one entry per CDR3 protein. The data hold about 430,000 distinct CDR3 sequences, with 18% observed a single time. This sample was taken from a study of T cells after yellow fever vaccination. Study background: Researchers used SMART-Seq v4 Ultra Low Input to prepare fractions that had low cell numbers. Overall study results and limits: Weaker overall was a secondary response that nonetheless peaked faster, on day 5 versus 15. Across the CD4 and CD8 compartments, a small share of clonotypes was present in both.

The sample consisted of PBMCs, taken before the yellow fever booster vaccination. This chain uses TRBV13 with TRBJ1-4; no firm D call. The sequence was obtained from a man between 18 and 35 years old who received the YFV17D yellow fever vaccine. The DNA for the CDR3 is TGTGCCAGCAGCTTTTCCAGGAGAACTAATGAAAAACTGTTTTTT. Its protein is CASSFSRRTNEKLFF.